This T cell receptor (beta chain) was identified during a study of T cell responses to AZD1222 COVID-19 vaccine (dated by TCRdb to about 2021). A note on the overall study: TCR sequencing covered roughly 230 trial participants: about 210 given two doses of AZD1222 and 26 given two doses of MenACWY control vaccine. Trial participants were enrolled by age into 18-55, 56-69 and 70-plus year subgroups, with roughly 160, 29 and 62 TCR-sequenced participants respectively. General study outcomes and caveats: The 56-69-year group was small, and its depth increase did not reach significance, likely because of low power. Participants were mostly white British, with more females than males. The authors suggested clonal diversity may have been underestimated. After two AZD1222 doses, spike-specific TCR breadth and depth were significantly higher than at day 0 and than in MenACWY recipients. The whole spike protein was spanned by vaccine-associated CD4 TCRs, and dominant responses were seen in regions 160-218 and 743-854. Because no day 14 peak-response samples were available, the repertoires could be characterized only after the peak T cell response. Conclusions about previously exposed vaccinees were limited because only a handful of AZD1222 recipients were SARS-CoV-2 seropositive at baseline. Epitopes outside the regions mutated in the B.1.351 and B.1.1.7 variants were reportedly recognized by nearly half of the unique spike-specific TCRs.

The CDR1 and CDR2 encoded by the germline V gene (reference sequence) are LNHDA and SQIVND. V is reduced by 3 bases and J by 2 bases, leaving a spacing of 7 bases between them. The CDR3 contains 14 residues, cysteine and phenylalanine counted. Only the CDR3 portion is preserved as DNA: 42 bases, with reading frame beginning at the first base. Remarks on this clone: Its cognate antigen has yet to be identified. Base qualities are not provided; no much larger clone lies one nucleotide away.

The CDR3 regions of human TCRbeta chains were analyzed by immunosequencing. In the original analysis: Repertoire TCRs were checked for matches against a reference library of SARS-CoV-2-specific TCRs that had been generated using the MIRA antigen-specificity platform. Breadth meant the fraction of unique TCRs that were SARS-CoV-2-associated, whereas depth meant the fraction of total T cells that were SARS-CoV-2-associated. Using the MIRA data, each spike-specific TCR was assigned both to the spike region to which the TCR was reactive and to a CD4 or CD8 class. Log10-transformed breadth and depth values were compared by one-way ANOVA with Sidak's multiple comparisons tests. TCRdb carries this immuneACCESS record with in-frame sequences only. Its versions omit some clonotypes, under half of them owing to an unresolved V gene in the studies checked, with the rest unexplained. The DNA was the basis for D and trimming; V, J and clone size are from that table. The sample table records about 130,000 clones; roughly 87% of these occur just once. Around 9.5% of the sample rests with the top ten.

The time point tag for this specimen amounts to: about 28 days (+/-7) after the second vaccine dose. AZD1222 recipients whose second dose came at about 4 weeks and those whose second dose came at about 12 weeks were combined into one group, since spike-specific TCR depth and breadth did not differ between the two schedules. Vaccinee samples came from UK trials COV001 and COV002, including a single-blind randomized controlled phase 2/3 trial of AZD1222 (ChAdOx1 nCoV-19) in healthy adults. For TCRbeta chain sequencing, PBMC samples were collected from trial participants at day 0 and at day 28 after the second dose.

This receptor chain uses TRBV19 and TRBJ2-2, with the D gene uncertain. This receptor was identified in an adult who received the AZD1222 COVID-19 vaccine. The material was peripheral blood, obtained 28 days after the second AZD1222 dose. At the DNA level, the sequence is TGTGCCAGTAGTATCTCGGAAAACACCGGGGAGCTGTTTTTT. It translates to CASSISENTGELFF.